Here is one T cell receptor (beta chain) with its context. The limits of the CDR3 on the DNA are not certain, so only TCRdb's listed CDR3 is given. Germline values: CDR1 MDHEN, CDR2 SYDVKM. A total of 23 residues make up the CDR3, ends included. This sample was taken from a study of regulatory T cells in long-lasting Graves disease. Time point here: newly diagnosed GD, antithyroid drugs for less than 3 months. Extracted PBMC RNA gave rise to the TCR library. Arm-PCR of CDR3 regions and iRepertoire HTBI primers were the basis on which TCR beta libraries were built. MiXCR, run by TCRdb on the multiplex PCR reads, gives a single entry per CDR3 protein. The sample yields about 400,000 distinct CDR3 sequences, roughly 15% seen once. The data also belong to a second study, concerning T cells in Graves' hyperthyroidism and ophthalmopathy.

This TCR derives from a young woman with Graves disease. The chain is built from TRBV28 and TRBJ2-3; the D call of TRBD2 is as the table states it, not checked on the DNA. Source: peripheral blood mononuclear cells (PBMCs), taken at new diagnosis, from a patient treated with antithyroid drugs. This chain's CDR3 is CASRRGLLGDEQYFGPGTDTQYF.